This TCR beta chain was documented in a study of tumor and adjacent non-tumor tissue in lung cancer. Overall study context: Histology: eleven to twelve adenocarcinoma, a couple of squamous cell carcinoma, 1 small cell lung cancer. Study observations and caveats: Tumor tissue had significantly higher TCR diversity than normal lung. Tumor repertoires had a smaller top 100 clone share than normal lung.

This clonotype was found once. Its antigen is currently unknown. At one of its ends the junction is not consistent with the germline gene, which may arise from a read error. The template was RNA from unsorted bulk tissue. Chemotherapy-naive patients with new lung cancer underwent thoracic surgery in China, August–November 2014. Three rounds of nested PCR, following a modified ARM-PCR protocol, produced the TCRbeta library. TCRdb reanalysed the multiplex PCR reads using MiXCR and keeps one entry per CDR3 protein. The sample lists around 210,000 distinct CDR3 sequences, 71% occurring once. The germline CDR1 and CDR2 sequences are SGHNT and YENEEA. The CDR3 consists of 14 residues.

The J gene is TRBJ2-5, the V gene TRBV11-3; 7 nucleotides agree with TRBD2. The sequenced sample was lung tumor tissue. This receptor was obtained from a man aged 60-69 years with non-small cell lung cancer. For the CDR3, the DNA is TGTGCCAGCAGCCCAAGTGCGGGGGTCGAGACCCAATACTTC. Amino acids: CASSPSAGVETQYF.